This TCR beta chain appears in the sequencing data of a study of PD-1 blockade in classical Hodgkin lymphoma. General study results and limits: Baseline TCR diversity was reportedly lower in newly diagnosed patients than in healthy donors. It was reported as lower still in relapsed/refractory patients. Researchers reported that CD4+ TCR diversity, though not CD8+, rose significantly by C4D1. The origin of the repertoire differences remains undefined, with disease activity or prior therapy as possible causes.

Points on this clone: The antigen remains undetermined.

All trial patients relapsed after autologous stem cell transplantation. The V end lost 4 bases, the J end lost 10 bases, and 20 bases lay between the germline ends. Germline V CDR1 and CDR2: SGHTA, FQGTGA. This CDR3 has 15 residues. The assay was immunoSEQ multiplex PCR, and TCRdb's table has in-frame clones only and misses some. The sample consists of around 96,000 clones, around 80% of them appearing once. The rearrangement links TRBV7-3 to TRBJ2-1, with D perhaps matching TRBD1 (6 bases). The sample here was peripheral blood mononuclear cells (PBMCs), taken at baseline. The receptor was isolated from a human donor with classical Hodgkin lymphoma. CDR3 amino acids: CASSSTRDTQREQFF. The CDR3, as DNA: TGTGCCAGCAGCTCAACCCGGGACACGCAGCGAGAGCAGTTCTTC.